The present TCR beta chain was sequenced within a study of beta chain features in type 1 diabetes. Study-wide results and caveats: Moderately but significantly shorter TCRB CDR3s were found in Type 1 diabetes patients in all four CD4+ subsets.

This clone has just a few counts. Its antigen remains unknown. The CDR3 loop spans 16 amino acids. The germline CDR1 and CDR2 sequences are SGHTA and FQGTGA. J was trimmed by 4 bases and V by 5 bases; bases with no gene match: 7. The study reverse transcribed the entire isolated RNA, so it sequenced expressed TCRB transcripts. Clones were sequenced by immunoSEQ multiplex PCR, and TCRdb holds only the in-frame ones, with some missing. The table lists 900,000 or so clones, 15% to 20% of them singletons. Specimen: naive CD4+ T cells from blood. The source is a woman aged 18-29 years in good health. The J gene is TRBJ2-1, the V gene TRBV7-3; 11 positions match TRBD2. The DNA of the CDR3 is TGTGCCAGCAGCACCATGGTAGCGGGAGGGTACAATGAGCAGTTCTTC. Translated, it gives CASSTMVAGGYNEQFF.